The 14 T cell receptor beta chains reported below all come from one sample, sequenced in a study of cytomegalovirus exposure and HLA in healthy donors. Using immunoSEQ multiplex PCR, the repertoire was profiled, and TCRdb retains in-frame clones only, with some absent. This table has 150,000 or so clones, over 80% appearing once. The sequenced material came from PBMCs. The receptors were sampled from a woman aged 25 to 45 in good health and CMV-seropositive.

Only a few counts were recorded for this clone. The chain links TRBV6-4 to TRBJ2-2, with TRBD2 matching 11 bases. The CDR3 spans 16 residues. Germline V gene lookup returns CDR1 MRHNA and CDR2 SNTAGT. After removal of 3 bases from V and 2 bases from J, the junction contained 2 bases not matched to a gene. The CDR3 sequence is CASSEGTSGNTGELFF. The CDR3 nucleotides read TGTGCCAGCAGTGAGGGGACTAGCGGAAACACCGGGGAGCTGTTTTTT.

The gene calls are TRBV28 and TRBJ2-1, with TRBD2 matching over 12 bases. The CDR3 sequence is 16 residues long. Germline CDR1 MDHEN, CDR2 SYDVKM. V gave up 5 bases and J gave up 7 bases; unmatched junction bases: 9. CDR3 in DNA: TGTGCCAGCAGTCTAAGGACTAGCGGGATGTGGAATGAGCAGTTCTTC. Its protein product is CASSLRTSGMWNEQFF.

The genes are TRBV5-1 and TRBJ1-2; tentatively, D is TRBD1 (6 bases). The CDR3 consists of 15 residues. Germline CDR1 SGHRS, CDR2 YFSETQ. V was trimmed by 1 base and J by 4 bases, leaving 14 bases between them. In DNA form, the CDR3 reads TGCGCCAGCAGCTTGCGCGCGGACAGCGTCTATGGCTACACCTTC. This sequence encodes CASSLRADSVYGYTF.

The chain joins TRBV5-4 to TRBJ2-1; the match to TRBD1 covers 7 bases. Germline-derived CDR1 and CDR2 are SGHNT and YYREEE (reference sequence). V lost 0 bases and J lost 3; bases outside the gene matches: 6. The CDR3 covers 16 residues. The CDR3 nucleotides are TGTGCCAGCAGCTTGGGGGACAGTCACCTCTACAATGAGCAGTTCTTC. Its protein product is CASSLGDSHLYNEQFF.

This clone was seen a handful of times. CDR3 loop: CASSQGERRKLFF. CDR3 bases: TGTGCCAGCAGCCAGGGGGAACGAAGGAAACTGTTTTTT. The chain carries TRBV2 and TRBJ1-4; 7 bases align to TRBD1. From germline, CDR1 is SNHLY and CDR2 FYNNEI. The CDR3 runs 13 residues. The ends lost 6 bases at V and 11 bases at J; junction bases unmatched: 9.

The DNA for the CDR3 is TGCGCCAGCAGCCCTGGCCCGCGGACAGGTACCTCACCCCTCCACTTT. Translated: CASSPGPRTGTSPLHF. The chain combines TRBV4-1 with TRBJ1-6; TRBD1 matches at 7 bases. The CDR3 totals 16 residues. Trimming removed 4 bases from V and 10 bases from J; junction bases left unmatched: 13. Germline V CDR1 and CDR2: MGHRA, YSYEKL.

This clone appeared once. The V and J genes are TRBV28 and TRBJ1-2; D call uncertain. In germline, CDR1 is MDHEN, CDR2 SYDVKM. The CDR3 length is 12 residues. V was shortened by 8 bases and J by 4 bases, with 11 bases between the two germline ends. Written as DNA, the CDR3 is TGTGCCAGCTGGGCACTGACCTATGGCTACACCTTC. It yields the protein CASWALTYGYTF.

This rearrangement joins TRBV5-1 to TRBJ2-5; the match to TRBD1 covers 8 bases. This CDR3 is built from 16 residues. The germline CDR1 and CDR2 sequences are SGHRS and YFSETQ. V dropped 2 bases and J dropped 2; count of bases not matched to a gene: 8. The CDR3 nucleotides are TGCGCCAGCAGCTTTCGATGGGACAGGCCTCAAGAGACCCAGTACTTC. Its protein is CASSFRWDRPQETQYF.

The chain uses TRBV6-6 and TRBJ2-5, with 8 bases identical to TRBD2. The trim removed 5 bases at V and 5 bases at J, leaving 7 bases unmatched. CDR3 length: 14 amino acids. The germline CDR1 and CDR2 sequences are MNHNY and SVGAGI (reference sequence). CDR3 residues: CASSQSGSGETQYF. CDR3 nucleotide sequence: TGTGCCAGCAGTCAAAGCGGGAGTGGGGAGACCCAGTACTTC.

The chain uses TRBV13 and TRBJ2-1, with 7 bases that match TRBD1. The CDR3 covers 16 residues. V trimming: 4 bases; J trimming: 2 bases; junction bases outside the gene matches: 8. CDR1 and CDR2 (germline): PRHDT, FYEKMQ (reference sequence). This chain's CDR3 is CASSSLDRATYNEQFF. CDR3 DNA: TGTGCCAGCAGCTCCCTTGACAGGGCGACCTACAATGAGCAGTTCTTC. The variable domain in full, completed from reference TRBV13 and TRBJ2-1, reads AAGVIQSPRHLIKEKRETATLKCYPIPRHDTVYWYQQGPGQDPQFLISFYEKMQSDKGSIPDRFSAQQFSDYHSELNMSSLELGDSALYFCASSSLDRATYNEQFFGPGTRLTVL.

V gene TRBV6-5 combines with J gene TRBJ1-4; tentatively, D is TRBD1 (6 bases). The length of the CDR3 is 14 residues. Deletions cut 4 bases from V and 7 bases from J, with 13 bases between. Germline loops: CDR1 MNHEY, CDR2 SVGAGI. CDR3: CASSSPYRAEKLFF. The CDR3 coding sequence is TGTGCCAGCAGTTCACCCTACAGGGCTGAAAAACTGTTTTTT.

This chain connects TRBV7-3 to TRBJ1-2, with 8 bases identical to TRBD1. V lost 5 bases to trimming and J lost 14 bases; unmatched junction nucleotides: 16. Germline lookup yields CDR1 SGHTA and CDR2 FQGTGA. The length of the CDR3 is 14 residues. In DNA, the CDR3 is TGTGCCAGCAGCCCGTGGCCGGGACAGGAGCTTCGGACCTTC. This sequence encodes CASSPWPGQELRTF.

The V call is TRBV6-5, the J call TRBJ2-5; D may be TRBD1 (6 bases). This CDR3 has 14 residues. Germline-derived CDR1 and CDR2 are MNHEY and SVGAGI. The V end was cut by 2 bases, the J end by 2 bases, with 9 bases between. CDR3 region: CASSYTGPQETQYF. The CDR3 coding sequence is TGTGCCAGCAGTTACACAGGGCCGCAAGAGACCCAGTACTTC.

The chain carries TRBV10-1 and TRBJ2-7, with 8 bases aligning to TRBD1. Germline values: CDR1 WNHNN, CDR2 SYGVQD (reference sequence). The CDR3 totals 16 residues. Trimming cost V 7 bases and J 9 bases; bases outside gene matches: 20. CDR3: CASTPHGQGSAGGQYF. CDR3 nucleotide sequence: TGCGCCAGCACTCCCCACGGACAGGGATCTGCCGGGGGGCAGTACTTC.